Each of the 5 T cell receptor beta chains below was sequenced from the same sample in a study of cytomegalovirus exposure and HLA in healthy donors. This table comes from immunoSEQ multiplex PCR, and its TCRdb copy is limited to in-frame clones, with some not included. The profile shows 160,000 or so clones, roughly 86% of them singletons. Sequencing used PBMCs. The receptor source for this set is a man younger than 35 in good health and CMV-seropositive.

A single count supports this clone. CDR3 DNA: TGTGCCAGCAGTTACTCAACTAGCGGGGGGATGGAGACCCAGTACTTC. Protein sequence: CASSYSTSGGMETQYF. The chain links TRBV6-5 to TRBJ2-5; 12 nucleotides align to TRBD2. In germline, CDR1 is MNHEY, CDR2 SVGAGI. With V trimmed by 0 bases and J by 5 bases, 4 bases remained unmatched. The CDR3 contains 16 residues.

The rearrangement links TRBV19 to TRBJ1-5; tentatively, D is TRBD1 (5 bases). CDR3 length equals 14 residues. The V gene's germline CDR1 is LNHDA and CDR2 SQIVND (reference sequence). The ends were cut back, 8 bases at V and 0 bases at J, with 11 bases in the middle. The CDR3 nucleotides read TGTGCCAGTCAGGGTTTACATAGCAATCAGCCCCAGCATTTT. Translating gives CASQGLHSNQPQHF.

This rearrangement joins TRBV28 to TRBJ1-2, with 9 bases that match TRBD1. The V gene end was trimmed by 4 bases and the J gene end by 5 bases; junction bases not matched to a gene: 5. From germline, CDR1 is MDHEN and CDR2 SYDVKM. The CDR3 has 14 residues. Here the CDR3 reads CASSSPGQGYGYTF. CDR3 coding DNA: TGTGCCAGCAGTTCACCGGGACAGGGATATGGCTACACCTTC.

The J gene is TRBJ2-2, the V gene TRBV27; possible D gene TRBD1, 5 bases. The CDR3 length is 15 residues. Trimming removed 8 bases at V and 1 base at J, with 14 bases between. The germline V gene encodes CDR1 MNHEY and CDR2 SMNVEV (reference sequence). The CDR3 reads CASSFDRQNTGELFF. CDR3 DNA: TGTGCCAGCTCCTTCGACAGACAGAACACCGGGGAGCTGTTTTTT.

This clone was seen a single time. J is TRBJ2-7 and V is TRBV7-3, with TRBD1 matching over 11 bases. Germline-derived CDR1 and CDR2 are SGHTA and FQGTGA. Unmatched junction bases numbered 7, after V lost 5 bases and J lost 4 bases. This CDR3 contains 15 residues. The CDR3 bases are TGTGCCAGCAGCCTCGGACAGGGGGCTCGTTACGAGCAGTACTTC. Its translation: CASSLGQGARYEQYF.